The rows below give T cell receptor beta chains drawn from one sample of a study of PD-1 blockade in classical Hodgkin lymphoma. The data were produced by immunoSEQ multiplex PCR, yet TCRdb's version contains in-frame clones alone and is incomplete. The sample includes about 21,000 clones, more than 60% of them seen just once. Material: peripheral blood mononuclear cells (PBMCs), obtained at baseline. Every receptor here comes from a human donor with classical Hodgkin lymphoma. The CDR3 runs from the conserved cysteine through the conserved F or W. Each record gives: V gene, clone size, D gene, J gene, CDR3 DNA, CDR3 protein. D genes are given only for firm matches. Rows give clone size only sometimes, using once, few, many, or a class for an expanded clone.

>TRBV6-6|-|TRBD2|TRBJ2-1
TGTGCCAGCAGTACCCCAGCGGGGGATTACAATGAGCAGTTCTTC
CASSTPAGDYNEQFF
>TRBV28|-|-|TRBJ2-5
TGTGCCAGCAGTTTCGGGGGGCGAGAGACCCAGTACTTC
CASSFGGRETQYF
>TRBV15|once|-|TRBJ1-1
TGTGCCGCCAGACAGCAACGGGAAGCTTTCTTT
CAARQQREAFF
>TRBV6-6|few|-|TRBJ1-1
TGTGCCAGCAGTTCGAACAGGGTTACGAACACTGAAGCTTTCTTT
CASSSNRVTNTEAFF
>TRBV2|-|-|TRBJ2-5
TGTGCCAGCAGCCTGCAAAACTGGGACGGAGAGACCCAGTACTTC
CASSLQNWDGETQYF
>TRBV5-8|-|-|TRBJ2-3
TGTGCCAGCAGCTTGGGGGGGGGCACAGATACGCAGTATTTT
CASSLGGGTDTQYF
>TRBV12-2|-|-|TRBJ1-5
TGTGCAAGTCGCTTAGCGCTTTGGGGAAGCAATCAGCCCCAGCATTTT
CASRLALWGSNQPQHF
>TRBV9|-|-|TRBJ2-3
TGTGCCAGCAGTGGGGATTTAGGGATTGTGGATACGCAGTATTTT
CASSGDLGIVDTQYF
>TRBV6-5|once|-|TRBJ1-5
TGTGCCAGCAGTTACGGCAGTCAGCCCCAGCATTTT
CASSYGSQPQHF
>TRBV10-3|-|-|TRBJ1-1
TGTGCCATCAGTGAAAGTAGGGGCGTTGGCACTGAAGCTTTCTTT
CAISESRGVGTEAFF
>TRBV6-6|medium-sized|-|TRBJ1-1
TGTGCCAGCAGGTCCACAGGGCGCACTGAAGCTTTCTTT
CASRSTGRTEAFF
>TRBV20-1|-|-|TRBJ2-3
TGCAGTGCCCCTCGGGTGGATACGCAGTATTTT
CSAPRVDTQYF
>TRBV28|-|-|TRBJ2-5
TGTGCCAGCAGTTTAGCCGGGGCTGACAGGGAGACCCAGTACTTC
CASSLAGADRETQYF
>TRBV7-6|-|TRBD2|TRBJ2-7
TGTGCCAGCAGTCCGGGGACTATAGAGTACTTC
CASSPGTIEYF
>TRBV27|-|-|TRBJ1-1
TGTGCCAGCTCGTCGGAGAGAAACATGAACACTGAAGCTTTCTTT
CASSSERNMNTEAFF
>TRBV28|few|-|TRBJ2-1
TGTGCCAGCAGTCAGGGGGGGGAAGAGGAGGGTGAGCAGTTCTTC
CASSQGGEEEGEQFF
>TRBV19|few|-|TRBJ2-7
TGTGCCAGTAGTACGGGACCCTACGAGCAGTACTTC
CASSTGPYEQYF
>TRBV29-1|-|-|TRBJ1-1
TGCGGCGGACGAAACACTGAAGCTTTCTTT
CGGRNTEAFF
>TRBV5-4|-|-|TRBJ2-2
TGTGCCAGCAGCTTGGCGACGACAGTGAGCACCGGGGAGCTGTTTTTT
CASSLATTVSTGELFF
>TRBV7-2|-|-|TRBJ1-1
TGTGCCAGCAGCTTAGTAAGCGGACAGACTGAAGCTTTCTTT
CASSLVSGQTEAFF
>TRBV10-1|few|-|TRBJ1-1
TGCGCCAGCAGTGTGGCCGGGGGAGAAGCTTTCTTT
CASSVAGGEAFF
>TRBV18|few|-|TRBJ2-5
TGTGCCAGCTCACCAGGAACAGGGACGCAAGAGACCCAGTACTTC
CASSPGTGTQETQYF
>TRBV15|-|TRBD1|TRBJ1-2
TGTGCCACCAGCAGTCCCAACAGGGGCTATGGCTACACCTTC
CATSSPNRGYGYTF
>TRBV23-1|-|TRBD2|TRBJ2-2
TGCGCCAGCAGTCAATCGAACGGGAGGACCGGGGAGCTGTTTTTT
CASSQSNGRTGELFF
>TRBV5-1|-|TRBD1|TRBJ2-3
TGCGCCAGCAGCGACAGGGGAAGTATAGCAGATACGCAGTATTTT
CASSDRGSIADTQYF
>TRBV28|-|TRBD1|TRBJ1-1
TGTGCCAGCAGTTTGAGTGGGACAGGGGGCTTTCAGATAACTTTCTTT
CASSLSGTGGFQITFF
>TRBV5-4|few|-|TRBJ1-2
TGTGCCAGCAGCCCGACAGACGACTATGGCTACACCTTC
CASSPTDDYGYTF
>TRBV27|-|TRBD1|TRBJ2-2
TGTGCCAGCAGTCCGAACAGGGGTATCGGGGAGCTGTTTTTT
CASSPNRGIGELFF
>TRBV7-9|once|TRBD1|TRBJ1-1
TGTGCCGGTGGACAGGGGGCGAAGAACACTGAAGCTTTCTTT
CAGGQGAKNTEAFF
>TRBV7-9|-|-|TRBJ2-1
TGTGCCAGCAGCCCGACGGCCGGAGAGCAGTTCTTC
CASSPTAGEQFF
>TRBV30|once|-|TRBJ1-2
TGTGCCTGGAGTGTACGAAGGTTTCGTGTTCTAGACGGCTACACCTTC
CAWSVRRFRVLDGYTF
>TRBV5-6|few|TRBD1|TRBJ2-2
TGTGCCAGCAGCCCGGACAGGGGGATCTCCACCGGGGAGCTGTTTTTT
CASSPDRGISTGELFF
>TRBV19|few|-|TRBJ2-1
TGTGCCAGTAGTTCCGCCGGGACTCGGTCCATGGAGCAGTTCTTC
CASSSAGTRSMEQFF
>TRBV28|once|-|TRBJ2-7
TGTGCCAGCAGTTTAGGGACGGTTTACGAGCAGTACTTC
CASSLGTVYEQYF
>TRBV2|few|TRBD2|TRBJ2-7
TGTGCCAGCAGGGAACTAGCGGGGGACTACGAGCAGTACTTC
CASRELAGDYEQYF
>TRBV28|-|-|TRBJ2-7
TGTGCCAGCGGTCGTGTTAGGACCTACGAGCAGTACTTC
CASGRVRTYEQYF
>TRBV2|once|-|TRBJ1-4
TGTGCCAGCAGTCGGGATGCTAGGGGAAATGAAAAACTGTTTTTT
CASSRDARGNEKLFF
>TRBV6-5|once|-|TRBJ2-7
TGTGCCAGCAGTTACGGTGCGGGGGCGTCCTACGAGCAGTACTTC
CASSYGAGASYEQYF
>TRBV29-1|few|-|TRBJ2-7
TGCAGCGTTAGTGAGGGGTTGGGCGAGCAGTACTTC
CSVSEGLGEQYF
>TRBV18|-|-|TRBJ1-5
TGTGCCAGCTCACCAAGCAGACAGAATAGCAATCAGCCCCAGCATTTT
CASSPSRQNSNQPQHF
>TRBV6-5|-|-|TRBJ2-6
TGTGCCAGCAGTTATTCAATGGTCGCTGGGGCCAACGTCCTGACTTTC
CASSYSMVAGANVLTF
>TRBV6-5|few|TRBD2|TRBJ2-1
TGTGCCAGCAGTTCGGGGGGGGACAATGAGCAGTTCTTC
CASSSGGDNEQFF
>TRBV7-9|medium-sized|-|TRBJ1-3
TGTGCCAGCAGCTTTACCGACAACGGAAACACCATATATTTT
CASSFTDNGNTIYF
>TRBV28|-|-|TRBJ2-1
TGTGCCAGCAGGCGTCCAGGAGTTTATGAGCAGTTCTTC
CASRRPGVYEQFF
>TRBV27|once|TRBD1|TRBJ2-4
TGTGCCAGCAGTTTATCGTTTGGACAGGGGGCTCCCAAAAACATTCAGTACTTC
CASSLSFGQGAPKNIQYF
>TRBV25-1|-|-|TRBJ2-3
TGTGCCAGCAGTGATAATTGGGGCACAGATACGCAGTATTTT
CASSDNWGTDTQYF
>TRBV6-6|-|-|TRBJ2-3
TGTGCCAGCAGTTACCTGGCGGATACGCAGTATTTT
CASSYLADTQYF
>TRBV19|-|-|TRBJ1-1
TGTGCCAGTACCCCGAGGGTGAACACTGAAGCTTTCTTT
CASTPRVNTEAFF
>TRBV2|-|TRBD2|TRBJ2-7
TGTGCCAGCACCCTAGTGGGAGGGAATGTCTACGAGCAGTACTTC
CASTLVGGNVYEQYF
>TRBV27|-|TRBD2|TRBJ2-7
TGTGCCAGCAGCCGTGCACTAGCGACTTACGAGCAGTACTTC
CASSRALATYEQYF
>TRBV5-1|-|-|TRBJ1-4
TGCGCCAGCAGCTTGGGCAGAAAAGTTGCAACTAATGAAAAACTGTTTTTT
CASSLGRKVATNEKLFF
>TRBV5-4|-|TRBD1|TRBJ1-2
TGTGCCAGCAGCTGGGGACAGGGGGTCTATGGCTACACCTTC
CASSWGQGVYGYTF
>TRBV19|-|-|TRBJ2-7
TGTGCCAGTAGTATGGGGGCAGGGAAGTACTTC
CASSMGAGKYF
>TRBV5-4|-|TRBD1|TRBJ1-1
TGTGCCAGCAGCTCCGGGACAGGGAACACTGAAGCTTTCTTT
CASSSGTGNTEAFF
>TRBV5-6|-|-|TRBJ2-7
TGTGCCAGCAGCTCGGGGTTCTACGAGCAGTACTTC
CASSSGFYEQYF
>TRBV27|-|-|TRBJ2-1
TGTGCCAGCACCACTCGAACCGGGACCACCCTAAGCGGGCAGTTCTTC
CASTTRTGTTLSGQFF
>TRBV4-1|-|TRBD2|TRBJ2-7
TGCGCCAGCAGCCAAGGACTAGCGGGAGTTTACTACGAGCAGTACTTC
CASSQGLAGVYYEQYF
>TRBV19|few|TRBD1|TRBJ1-2
TGTGCCAGTACCGCCCGGGACAGGGGGCAAGGGAACTATGGCTACACCTTC
CASTARDRGQGNYGYTF
>TRBV4-3|-|-|TRBJ1-3
TGCGCCAGCAGCCAAGCCCCCGGGTCTGGAAACACCATATATTTT
CASSQAPGSGNTIYF